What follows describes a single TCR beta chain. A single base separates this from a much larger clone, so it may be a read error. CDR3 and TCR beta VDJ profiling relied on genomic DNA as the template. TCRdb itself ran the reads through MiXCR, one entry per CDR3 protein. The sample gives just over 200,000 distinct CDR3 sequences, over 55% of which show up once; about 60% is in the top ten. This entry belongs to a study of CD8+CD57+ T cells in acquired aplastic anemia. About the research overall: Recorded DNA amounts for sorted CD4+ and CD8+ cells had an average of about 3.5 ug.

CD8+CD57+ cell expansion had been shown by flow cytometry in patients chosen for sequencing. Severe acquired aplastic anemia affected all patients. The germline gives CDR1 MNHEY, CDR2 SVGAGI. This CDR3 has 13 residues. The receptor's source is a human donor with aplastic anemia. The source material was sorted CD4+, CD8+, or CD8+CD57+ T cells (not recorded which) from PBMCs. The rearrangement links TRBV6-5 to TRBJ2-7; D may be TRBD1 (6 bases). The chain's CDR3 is CASSTGNSYGQYF. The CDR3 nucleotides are TGTGCCAGCAGTACAGGGAACTCCTACGGGCAGTACTTC.